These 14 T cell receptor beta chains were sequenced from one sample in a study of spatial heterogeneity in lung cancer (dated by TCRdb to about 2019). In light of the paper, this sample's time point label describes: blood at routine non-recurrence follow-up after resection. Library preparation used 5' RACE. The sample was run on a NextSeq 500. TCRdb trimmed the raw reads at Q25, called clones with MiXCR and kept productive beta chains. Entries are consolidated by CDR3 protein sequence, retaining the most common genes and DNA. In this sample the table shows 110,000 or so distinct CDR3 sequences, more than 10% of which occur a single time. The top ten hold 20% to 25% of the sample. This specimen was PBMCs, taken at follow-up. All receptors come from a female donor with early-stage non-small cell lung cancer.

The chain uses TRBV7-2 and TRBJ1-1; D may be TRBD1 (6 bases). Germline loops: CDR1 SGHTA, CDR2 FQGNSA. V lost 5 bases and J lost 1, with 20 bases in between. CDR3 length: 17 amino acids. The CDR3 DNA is TGTGCCAGCAGCCCTAGACAGGTCCAAACCTCGAACACTGAAGCTTTCTTT. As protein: CASSPRQVQTSNTEAFF.

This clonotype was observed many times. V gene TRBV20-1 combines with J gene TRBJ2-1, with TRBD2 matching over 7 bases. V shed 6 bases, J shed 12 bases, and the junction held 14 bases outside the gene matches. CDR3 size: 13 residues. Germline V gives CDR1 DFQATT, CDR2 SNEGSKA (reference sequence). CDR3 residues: CSAPTFRGVGQFF. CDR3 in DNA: TGCAGTGCACCCACCTTCCGGGGGGTGGGGCAGTTCTTC.

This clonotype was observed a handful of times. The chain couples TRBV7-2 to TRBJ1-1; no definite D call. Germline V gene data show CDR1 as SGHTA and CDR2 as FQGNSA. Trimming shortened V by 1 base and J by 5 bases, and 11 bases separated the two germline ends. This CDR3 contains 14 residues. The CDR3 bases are TGTGCCAGCAGCTTAGTGGGCTTGGTAACTGAAGCTTTCTTT. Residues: CASSLVGLVTEAFF.

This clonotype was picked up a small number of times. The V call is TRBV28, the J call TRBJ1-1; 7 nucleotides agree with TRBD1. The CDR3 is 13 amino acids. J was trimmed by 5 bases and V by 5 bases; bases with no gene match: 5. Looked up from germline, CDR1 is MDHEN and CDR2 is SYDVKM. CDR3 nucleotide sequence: TGTGCCAGCAGTCGACAGGGACGGACTGAAGCTTTCTTT. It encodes CASSRQGRTEAFF.

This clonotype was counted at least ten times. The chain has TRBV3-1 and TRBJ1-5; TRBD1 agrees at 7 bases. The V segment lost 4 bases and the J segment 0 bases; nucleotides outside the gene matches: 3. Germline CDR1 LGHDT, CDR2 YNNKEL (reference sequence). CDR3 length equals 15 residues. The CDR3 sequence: CASSPGTASNQPQHF. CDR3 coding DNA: TGTGCCAGCAGCCCGGGGACAGCTAGCAATCAGCCCCAGCATTTT.

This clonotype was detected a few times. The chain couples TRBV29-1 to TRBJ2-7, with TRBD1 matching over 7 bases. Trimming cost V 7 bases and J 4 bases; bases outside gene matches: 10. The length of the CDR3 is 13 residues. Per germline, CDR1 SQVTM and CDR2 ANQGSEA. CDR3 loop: CSANRDSPYEQYF. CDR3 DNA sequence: TGCAGCGCCAACCGGGACAGTCCTTACGAGCAGTACTTC.

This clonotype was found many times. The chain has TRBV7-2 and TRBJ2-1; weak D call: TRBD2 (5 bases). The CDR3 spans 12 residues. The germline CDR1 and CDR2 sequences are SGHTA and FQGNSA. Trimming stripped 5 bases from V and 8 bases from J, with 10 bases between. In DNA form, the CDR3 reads TGTGCCAGCAGCCCGGGGTTTGATGAGCAGTTCTTC. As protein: CASSPGFDEQFF.

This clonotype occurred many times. DNA for the CDR3: TGCGCCAGCAGCTTTGGGCGGGAGAGAGGTACGCAGTATTTT. Translating gives CASSFGRERGTQYF. V usage is TRBV5-1 and J usage is TRBJ2-3; TRBD2 matches at 7 bases. This CDR3 is built from 14 residues. V lost 2 bases and J lost 8; bases outside the gene matches: 8. CDR1 SGHRS and CDR2 YFSETQ come from the germline V gene. The full variable domain, rest sourced from reference TRBV5-1 and TRBJ2-3, is KAGVTQTPRYLIKTRGQQVTLSCSPISGHRSVSWYQQTPGQGLQFLFEYFSETQRNKGNFPGRFSGRQFSNSRSEMNVSTLELGDSALYLCASSFGRERGTQYFGPGTRLTVL.

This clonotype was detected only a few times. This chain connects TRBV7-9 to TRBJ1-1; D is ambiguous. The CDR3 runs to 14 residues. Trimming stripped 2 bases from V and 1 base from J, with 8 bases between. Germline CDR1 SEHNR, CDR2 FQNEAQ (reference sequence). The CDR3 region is CASSLKSGNTEAFF. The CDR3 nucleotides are TGTGCCAGCAGCTTAAAATCGGGGAACACTGAAGCTTTCTTT.

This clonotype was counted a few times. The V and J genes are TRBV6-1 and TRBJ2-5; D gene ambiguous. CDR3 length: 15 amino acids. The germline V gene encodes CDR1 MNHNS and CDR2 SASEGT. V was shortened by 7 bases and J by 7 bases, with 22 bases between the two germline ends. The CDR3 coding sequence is TGTGCCAGCACCACCCTGGAGAGAGAATTCGGGACCCAGTACTTC. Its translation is CASTTLEREFGTQYF.

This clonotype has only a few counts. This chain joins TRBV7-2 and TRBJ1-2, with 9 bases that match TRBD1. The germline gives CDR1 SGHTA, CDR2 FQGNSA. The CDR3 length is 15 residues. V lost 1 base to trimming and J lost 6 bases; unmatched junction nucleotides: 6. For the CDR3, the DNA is TGTGCCAGCAGCTTAGAACAGGGGGCGTTCGATGGCTACACCTTC. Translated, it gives CASSLEQGAFDGYTF.

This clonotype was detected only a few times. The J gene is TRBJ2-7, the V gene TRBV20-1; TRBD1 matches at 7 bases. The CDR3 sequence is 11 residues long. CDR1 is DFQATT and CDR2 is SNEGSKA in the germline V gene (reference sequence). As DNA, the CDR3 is TGCAGGCCCGACAGGGCCTACGAGCAGTACTTC. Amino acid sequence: CRPDRAYEQYF.

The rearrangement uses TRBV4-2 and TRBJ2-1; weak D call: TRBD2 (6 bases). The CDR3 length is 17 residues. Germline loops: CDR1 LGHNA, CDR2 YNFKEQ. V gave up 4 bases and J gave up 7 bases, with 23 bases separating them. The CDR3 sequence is CASSPRRGERGENEQFF. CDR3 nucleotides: TGTGCCAGCAGCCCCCGGCGGGGTGAGAGGGGTGAGAATGAGCAGTTCTTC.

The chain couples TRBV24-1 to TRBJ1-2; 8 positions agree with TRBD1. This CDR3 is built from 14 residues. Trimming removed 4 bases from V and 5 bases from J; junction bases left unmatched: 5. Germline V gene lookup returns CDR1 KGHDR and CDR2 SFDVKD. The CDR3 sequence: CATSDRTGGYGYTF. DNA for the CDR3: TGTGCCACCAGTGACCGCACAGGGGGATATGGCTACACCTTC.